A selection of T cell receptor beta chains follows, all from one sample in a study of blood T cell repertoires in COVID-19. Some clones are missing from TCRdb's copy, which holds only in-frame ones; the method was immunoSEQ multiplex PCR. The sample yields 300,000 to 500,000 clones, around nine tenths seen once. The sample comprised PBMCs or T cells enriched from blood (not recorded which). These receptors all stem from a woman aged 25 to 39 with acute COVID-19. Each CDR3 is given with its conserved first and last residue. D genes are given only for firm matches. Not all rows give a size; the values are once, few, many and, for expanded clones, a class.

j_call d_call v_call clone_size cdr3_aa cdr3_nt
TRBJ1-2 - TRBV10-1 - CASSESDSWDGYTF TGCGCCAGCAGTGAGTCGGACAGTTGGGATGGCTACACCTTC
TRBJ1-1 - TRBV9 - CASSENSGLNTEAFF TGTGCCAGCAGCGAAAACTCAGGGTTGAACACTGAAGCTTTCTTT
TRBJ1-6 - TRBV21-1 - CASSTTGAGNSPLHF TGTGCCAGCAGCACCACAGGGGCCGGGAATTCACCCCTCCACTTT
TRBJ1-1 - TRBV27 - CASSLGPGTEAFF TGTGCCAGCAGTTTAGGTCCGGGCACTGAAGCTTTCTTT
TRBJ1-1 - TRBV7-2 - CASSIRTQNTEAFF TGTGCCAGCAGCATAAGGACACAGAACACTGAAGCTTTCTTT
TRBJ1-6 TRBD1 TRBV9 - CASSVDRGNSPLHF TGTGCCAGCAGCGTTGACAGGGGAAACTCACCCCTCCACTTT
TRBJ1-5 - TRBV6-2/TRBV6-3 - CASSYPYWRTDDSNQPQHF TGTGCCAGCAGTTACCCCTATTGGAGGACAGACGATAGCAATCAGCCCCAGCATTTT
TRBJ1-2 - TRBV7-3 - CASSFSGKEGYTF TGTGCCAGCAGCTTTTCCGGGAAGGAGGGCTACACCTTC
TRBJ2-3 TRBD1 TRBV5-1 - CASSGQGMGTDTQYF TGCGCCAGCAGCGGACAGGGTATGGGCACAGATACGCAGTATTTT
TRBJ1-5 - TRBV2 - CASRATGGNQPQHF TGTGCCAGCAGGGCTACGGGGGGAAATCAGCCCCAGCATTTT
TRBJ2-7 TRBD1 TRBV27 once CASSFLPGQGRGEQYF TGTGCCAGCAGTTTCCTACCTGGACAGGGGCGAGGTGAGCAGTACTTC
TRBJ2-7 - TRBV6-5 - CASSPPGGTYEQYF TGTGCCAGCAGTCCCCCGGGGGGCACCTACGAGCAGTACTTC
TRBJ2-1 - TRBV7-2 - CASSLWTADEQFF TGTGCCAGCAGCTTATGGACTGCCGATGAGCAGTTCTTC
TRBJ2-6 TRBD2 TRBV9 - CASSVAASGGLTFFDNVLTF TGTGCCAGCAGCGTAGCGGCTAGCGGGGGTTTAACCTTTTTCGACAACGTCCTGACTTTC
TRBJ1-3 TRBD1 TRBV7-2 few CASSHQTGTSGNTIYF TGTGCCAGCAGCCACCAGACAGGGACCTCTGGAAACACCATATATTTT
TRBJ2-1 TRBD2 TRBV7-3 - CASSLLAGGRNEQFF TGTGCCAGCAGCCTACTAGCGGGGGGGCGCAATGAGCAGTTCTTC
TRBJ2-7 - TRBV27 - CASSFGQGQTYEQYF TGTGCCAGCAGTTTCGGGCAGGGTCAGACCTACGAGCAGTACTTC
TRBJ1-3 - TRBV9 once CASTPMSSGNTIYF TGTGCCAGCACCCCCATGAGCTCTGGAAACACCATATATTTT
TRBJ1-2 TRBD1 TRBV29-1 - CSPRPPRQGDPPNYGYTF TGCAGCCCCCGGCCCCCTAGACAGGGGGACCCCCCTAACTATGGCTACACCTTC
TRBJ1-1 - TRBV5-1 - CASSLQDRKTEAFF TGCGCCAGCAGCCTCCAGGACAGAAAGACGGAAGCTTTCTTT
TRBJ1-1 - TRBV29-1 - CSVDEVATEAFF TGCAGCGTTGATGAGGTAGCCACTGAAGCTTTCTTT
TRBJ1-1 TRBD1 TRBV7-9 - CASSFETGRRITEAFF TGTGCCAGCAGCTTTGAGACAGGGAGGAGGATCACTGAAGCTTTCTTT
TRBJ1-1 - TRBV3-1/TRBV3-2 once CASSQADRNTEAFF TGTGCCAGCAGCCAGGCGGACAGGAACACTGAAGCTTTCTTT
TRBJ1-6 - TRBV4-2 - CASSQDREESGYNSPLHF TGTGCCAGCAGCCAAGATCGAGAGGAGTCCGGCTATAATTCACCCCTCCACTTT
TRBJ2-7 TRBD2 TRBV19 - CASSGTLSGGTYEQYF TGTGCCAGTAGTGGTACGCTTAGCGGGGGGACCTACGAGCAGTACTTC
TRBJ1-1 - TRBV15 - CATSRVVVGRGNTEAFF TGTGCCACCAGCAGAGTGGTGGTGGGGCGAGGGAACACTGAAGCTTTCTTT
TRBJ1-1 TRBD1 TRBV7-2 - CASSRRGQGFGKAEAFF TGTGCCAGCAGCCGTAGGGGACAGGGGTTTGGTAAGGCTGAAGCTTTCTTT
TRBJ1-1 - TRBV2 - CASRAYRRGGRGGTEAFF TGTGCCAGCAGAGCCTACAGACGCGGGGGGCGCGGCGGGACTGAAGCTTTCTTT
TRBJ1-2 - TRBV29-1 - CSADFNYGYTF TGCAGCGCCGACTTCAACTATGGCTACACCTTC
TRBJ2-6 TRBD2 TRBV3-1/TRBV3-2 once CASSQGEGVSGANVLTF TGTGCCAGCAGCCAAGGGGAGGGCGTCTCTGGGGCCAACGTCCTGACTTTC
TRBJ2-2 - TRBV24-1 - CATSLSPGQPREWAYTGELFF TGTGCCACCTCACTCAGTCCGGGACAACCTCGAGAGTGGGCTTACACCGGGGAGCTGTTTTTT
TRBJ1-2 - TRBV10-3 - CAISETGQGYTF TGTGCCATCAGTGAGACAGGGCAAGGCTACACCTTC
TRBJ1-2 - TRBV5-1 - CASSFLGGDYGYTF TGCGCCAGCAGCTTTCTCGGGGGTGACTATGGCTACACCTTC
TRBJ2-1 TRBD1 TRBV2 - CASSEARGTGDEQFF TGTGCCAGCAGTGAAGCGCGTGGGACAGGGGATGAGCAGTTCTTC
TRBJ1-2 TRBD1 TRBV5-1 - CASSFDRAYGYTF TGCGCCAGCAGCTTCGACAGGGCCTACGGCTACACCTTC
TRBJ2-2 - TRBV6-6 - CASSYFGLQDTGELFF TGTGCCAGCAGTTACTTCGGTTTACAGGACACCGGGGAGCTGTTTTTT
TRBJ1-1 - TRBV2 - CASSPGPIGTEAFF TGTGCCAGCAGTCCTGGGCCCATCGGAACTGAAGCTTTCTTT
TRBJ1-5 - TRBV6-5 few CASTRLYSNQPQHF TGTGCCAGCACACGCCTATATAGCAATCAGCCCCAGCATTTT
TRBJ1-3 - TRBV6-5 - CASSYSLESGNTIYF TGTGCCAGCAGTTACTCGTTAGAGTCTGGAAACACCATATATTTT
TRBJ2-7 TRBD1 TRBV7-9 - CASSLVAGGHYEQYF TGTGCCAGCAGCTTAGTCGCAGGGGGTCACTACGAGCAGTACTTC
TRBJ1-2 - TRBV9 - CASSPELANYGYTF TGTGCCAGCTCCCCGGAGCTTGCGAACTATGGCTACACCTTC
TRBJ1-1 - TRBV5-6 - CASSLRGYAGTEAFF TGTGCCAGCAGCTTGCGGGGATACGCTGGGACTGAAGCTTTCTTT
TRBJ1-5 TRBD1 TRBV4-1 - CASSLWDRSNQPQHF TGCGCCAGCAGCCTTTGGGACAGAAGCAATCAGCCCCAGCATTTT
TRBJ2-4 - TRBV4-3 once CASSPRDNGFKNIQYF TGCGCCAGCAGCCCCCGGGACAATGGCTTCAAAAACATTCAGTACTTC
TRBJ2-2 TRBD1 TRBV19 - CASSGTGGAGGELFF TGTGCCAGTAGCGGGACAGGGGGCGCGGGCGGGGAGCTGTTTTTT
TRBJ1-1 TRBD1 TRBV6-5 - CASSRTGGLTEAFF TGTGCCAGCAGTCGAACAGGGGGTCTCACTGAAGCTTTCTTT
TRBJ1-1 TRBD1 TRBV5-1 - CASTSGQGFGNTEAFF TGCGCCAGCACCTCGGGACAGGGATTTGGGAACACTGAAGCTTTCTTT
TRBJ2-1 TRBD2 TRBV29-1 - CSVEGTSGGFLYNEQFF TGCAGCGTTGAGGGGACTAGCGGGGGATTCCTGTACAATGAGCAGTTCTTC
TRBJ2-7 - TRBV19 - CASGQIYEQYF TGTGCCAGCGGACAGATCTACGAGCAGTACTTC
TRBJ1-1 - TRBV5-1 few CASSQIRGNGNTEAFF TGCGCCAGCAGCCAGATCAGGGGAAATGGGAACACTGAAGCTTTCTTT
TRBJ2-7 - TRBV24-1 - CATSDNRDNRYEQYF TGTGCCACCAGTGATAATCGGGACAACCGCTACGAGCAGTACTTC
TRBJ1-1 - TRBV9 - CASGAGQMNTEAFF TGTGCCAGCGGGGCAGGTCAGATGAACACTGAAGCTTTCTTT
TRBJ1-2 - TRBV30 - CAWSVVRPSIYGYTF TGTGCCTGGAGTGTGGTCAGGCCATCAATCTATGGCTACACCTTC
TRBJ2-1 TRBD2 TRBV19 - CASSNPRVAGTNEQFF TGTGCCAGTAGTAACCCTAGAGTAGCGGGGACGAATGAGCAGTTCTTC
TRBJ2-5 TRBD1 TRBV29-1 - CSVERTGGGETQYF TGCAGCGTTGAAAGGACAGGGGGCGGAGAGACCCAGTACTTC
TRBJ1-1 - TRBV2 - CASRENREAFF TGTGCCAGCAGGGAGAACAGGGAGGCTTTCTTT
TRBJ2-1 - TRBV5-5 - CASSREPLGNEQFF TGTGCCAGCAGTCGGGAGCCCCTTGGGAATGAGCAGTTCTTC